This T cell receptor (beta chain) stems from a study of T cells in Graves' hyperthyroidism and ophthalmopathy. As for the study in general: Peripheral blood was acquired at first diagnosis, ahead of any therapy whatsoever.

Among the patients, aged 18 to 65, hyperthyroidism was newly diagnosed and had lasted under 2 months. There were TCR beta CDR3 regions amplified from RNA transcripts. First-round RT-PCR of the TCR CDR3 relied on the HTBI primer set. TCRdb independently ran MiXCR on the multiplex PCR reads; one entry per CDR3 protein. Of around 400,000 distinct CDR3 sequences in the sample, about 13% were seen once. This clonotype was picked up many times. The antigen is not known. Trimming stripped 6 bases from V and 6 bases from J, with 17 bases between. Germline V gene sequence: CDR1 MDHEN, CDR2 SYDVKM. The CDR3 is 15 residues long. Points from the study as a whole: A median about 6.2 months before onset, the model predicted ophthalmopathy.

Sequenced material: blood. The rearrangement links TRBV28 to TRBJ1-4, with D perhaps matching TRBD1 (6 bases). The receptor was isolated from a woman younger than 35 with Graves' hyperthyroidism. As DNA, the CDR3 is TGTGCCAGCAGCCCCCCGACAGGCCGTTATGAAAAACTGTTTTTT. It encodes CASSPPTGRYEKLFF.